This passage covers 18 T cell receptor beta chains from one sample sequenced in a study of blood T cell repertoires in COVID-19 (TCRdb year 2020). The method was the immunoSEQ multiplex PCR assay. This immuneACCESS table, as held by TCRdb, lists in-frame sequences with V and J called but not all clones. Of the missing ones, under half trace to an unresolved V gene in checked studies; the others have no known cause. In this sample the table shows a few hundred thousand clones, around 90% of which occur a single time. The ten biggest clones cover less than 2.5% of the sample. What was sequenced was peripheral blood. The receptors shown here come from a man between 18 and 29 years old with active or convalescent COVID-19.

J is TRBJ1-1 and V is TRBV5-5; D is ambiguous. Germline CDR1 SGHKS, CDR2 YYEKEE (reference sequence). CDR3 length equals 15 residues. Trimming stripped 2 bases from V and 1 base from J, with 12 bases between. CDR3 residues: CASSFFEGGNTEAFF. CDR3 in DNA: TGTGCCAGCAGCTTTTTCGAGGGAGGGAACACTGAAGCTTTCTTT.

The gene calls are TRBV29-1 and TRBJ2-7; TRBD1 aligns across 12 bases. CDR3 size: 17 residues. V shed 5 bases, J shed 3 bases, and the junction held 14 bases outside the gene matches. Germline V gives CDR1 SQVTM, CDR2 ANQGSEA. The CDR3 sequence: CSVIPGQGAPLYYEQYF. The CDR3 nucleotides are TGCAGCGTTATTCCGGGACAGGGGGCTCCTCTCTACTACGAGCAGTACTTC.

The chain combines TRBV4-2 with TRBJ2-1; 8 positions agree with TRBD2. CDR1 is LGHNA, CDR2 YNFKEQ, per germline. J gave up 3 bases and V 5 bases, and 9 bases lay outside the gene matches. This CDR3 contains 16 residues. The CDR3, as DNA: TGTGCCAGCAGCTATTTGGGGGCGGGGGGCTACAATGAGCAGTTCTTC. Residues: CASSYLGAGGYNEQFF.

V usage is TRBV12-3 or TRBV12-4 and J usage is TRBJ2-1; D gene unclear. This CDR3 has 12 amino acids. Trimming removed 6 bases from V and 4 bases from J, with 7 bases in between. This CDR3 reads CASSGLYNEQFF. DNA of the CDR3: TGTGCCAGCAGCGGTCTTTACAATGAGCAGTTCTTC.

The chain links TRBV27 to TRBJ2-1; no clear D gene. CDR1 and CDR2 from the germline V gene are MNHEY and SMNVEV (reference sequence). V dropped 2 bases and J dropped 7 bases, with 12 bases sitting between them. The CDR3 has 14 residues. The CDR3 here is CASSLGTRLNEQFF. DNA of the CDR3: TGTGCCAGCAGTTTAGGCACCCGATTGAATGAGCAGTTCTTC.

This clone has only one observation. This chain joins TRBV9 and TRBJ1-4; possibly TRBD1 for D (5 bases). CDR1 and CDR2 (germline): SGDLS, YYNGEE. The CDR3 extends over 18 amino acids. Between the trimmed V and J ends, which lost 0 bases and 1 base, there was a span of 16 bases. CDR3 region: CASSVDSGHSGTNEKLFF. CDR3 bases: TGTGCCAGCAGCGTAGACTCAGGACACAGTGGAACTAATGAAAAACTGTTTTTT.

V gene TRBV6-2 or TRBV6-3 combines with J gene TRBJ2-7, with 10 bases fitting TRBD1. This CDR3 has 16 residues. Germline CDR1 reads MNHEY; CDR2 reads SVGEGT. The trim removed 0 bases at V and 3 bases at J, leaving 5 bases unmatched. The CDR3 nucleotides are TGTGCCAGCAGTTACTCCCGGACAGGGGGTGTCTACGAGCAGTACTTC. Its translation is CASSYSRTGGVYEQYF.

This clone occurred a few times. CDR3 region: CASRADRGSYNEQFF. As DNA, the CDR3 is TGTGCCAGCAGGGCGGACAGGGGCTCCTACAATGAGCAGTTCTTC. The chain recombines TRBV7-3 with TRBJ2-1; 9 nucleotides agree with TRBD1. This CDR3 region has 15 residues. Germline CDR1 is SGHTA and CDR2 is FQGTGA. With V trimmed by 6 bases and J by 0 bases, 3 bases remained unmatched.

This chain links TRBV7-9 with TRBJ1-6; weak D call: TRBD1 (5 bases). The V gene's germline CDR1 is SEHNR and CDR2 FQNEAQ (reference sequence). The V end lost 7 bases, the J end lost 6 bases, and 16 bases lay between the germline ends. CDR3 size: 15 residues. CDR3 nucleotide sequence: TGTGCCAGCACCATCTCAACGGACACTAATTCACCCCTCCACTTT. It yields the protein CASTISTDTNSPLHF.

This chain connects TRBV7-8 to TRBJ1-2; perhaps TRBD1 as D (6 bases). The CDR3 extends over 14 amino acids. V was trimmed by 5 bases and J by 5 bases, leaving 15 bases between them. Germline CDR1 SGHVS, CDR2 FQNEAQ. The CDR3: CASSLREGEYGYTF. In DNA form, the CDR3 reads TGTGCCAGCAGCCTCAGGGAGGGGGAATATGGCTACACCTTC. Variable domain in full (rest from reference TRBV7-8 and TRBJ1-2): GAGVSQSPRYKVAKRGQDVALRCDPISGHVSLFWYQQALGQGPEFLTYFQNEAQLDKSGLPSDRFFAERPEGSVSTLKIQRTQQEDSAVYLCASSLREGEYGYTFGSGTRLTVV.

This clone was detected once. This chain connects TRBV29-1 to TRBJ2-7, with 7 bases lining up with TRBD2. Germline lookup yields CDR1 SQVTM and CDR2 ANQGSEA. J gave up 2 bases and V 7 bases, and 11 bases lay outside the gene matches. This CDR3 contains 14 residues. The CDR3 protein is CSAKKSSGAYEQYF. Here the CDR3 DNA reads TGCAGCGCAAAAAAGTCTAGCGGAGCCTACGAGCAGTACTTC.

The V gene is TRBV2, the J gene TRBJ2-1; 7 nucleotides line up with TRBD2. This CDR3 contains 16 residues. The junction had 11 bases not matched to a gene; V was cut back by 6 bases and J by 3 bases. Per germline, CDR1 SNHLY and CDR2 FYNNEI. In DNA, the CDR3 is TGTGCCAGCAGGGACCCGAGACTAGCTATCTACAATGAGCAGTTCTTC. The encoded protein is CASRDPRLAIYNEQFF. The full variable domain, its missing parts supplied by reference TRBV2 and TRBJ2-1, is EPEVTQTPSHQVTQMGQEVILRCVPISNHLYFYWYRQILGQKVEFLVSFYNNEISEKSEIFDDQFSVERPDGSNFTLKIRSTKLEDSAMYFCASRDPRLAIYNEQFFGPGTRLTVL.

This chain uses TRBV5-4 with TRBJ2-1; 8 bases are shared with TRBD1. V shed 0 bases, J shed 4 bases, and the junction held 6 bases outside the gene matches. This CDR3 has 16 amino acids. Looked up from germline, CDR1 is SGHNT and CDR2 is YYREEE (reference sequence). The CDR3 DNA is TGTGCCAGCAGCTTGGCCCGACAGGGGAGATACAATGAGCAGTTCTTC. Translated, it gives CASSLARQGRYNEQFF.

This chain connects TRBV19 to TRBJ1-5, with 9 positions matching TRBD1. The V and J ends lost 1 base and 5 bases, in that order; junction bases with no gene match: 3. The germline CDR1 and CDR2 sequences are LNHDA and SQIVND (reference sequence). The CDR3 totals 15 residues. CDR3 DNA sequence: TGTGCCAGTAGTATAGTCGGGACAGGGTATCAGCCCCAGCATTTT. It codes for CASSIVGTGYQPQHF.

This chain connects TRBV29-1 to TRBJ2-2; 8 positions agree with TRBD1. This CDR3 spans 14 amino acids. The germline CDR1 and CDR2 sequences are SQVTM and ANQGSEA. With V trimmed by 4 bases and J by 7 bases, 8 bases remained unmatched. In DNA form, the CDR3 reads TGCAGCGTTGGGCGGGACAGGTTGGTCGGGGAGCTGTTTTTT. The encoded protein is CSVGRDRLVGELFF.

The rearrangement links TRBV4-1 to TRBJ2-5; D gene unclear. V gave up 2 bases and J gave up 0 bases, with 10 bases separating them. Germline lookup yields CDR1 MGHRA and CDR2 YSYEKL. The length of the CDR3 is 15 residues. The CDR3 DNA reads TGCGCCAGCAGCCAACCCTGGGCTAACCAAGAGACCCAGTACTTC. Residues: CASSQPWANQETQYF.

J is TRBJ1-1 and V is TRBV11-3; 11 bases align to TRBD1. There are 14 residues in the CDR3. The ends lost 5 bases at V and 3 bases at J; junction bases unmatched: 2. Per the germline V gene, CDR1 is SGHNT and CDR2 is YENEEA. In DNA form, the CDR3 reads TGTGCCAGCAGCCGGGACAGGGGGTACACTGAAGCTTTCTTT. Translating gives CASSRDRGYTEAFF.

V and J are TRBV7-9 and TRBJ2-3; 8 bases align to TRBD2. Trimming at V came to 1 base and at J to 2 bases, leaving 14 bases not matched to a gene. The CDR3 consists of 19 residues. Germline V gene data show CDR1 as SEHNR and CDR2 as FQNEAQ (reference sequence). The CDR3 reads CASSLGVVRAGGPTDTQYF. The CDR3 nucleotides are TGTGCCAGCAGCTTAGGAGTAGTAAGGGCGGGGGGACCCACAGATACGCAGTATTTT.